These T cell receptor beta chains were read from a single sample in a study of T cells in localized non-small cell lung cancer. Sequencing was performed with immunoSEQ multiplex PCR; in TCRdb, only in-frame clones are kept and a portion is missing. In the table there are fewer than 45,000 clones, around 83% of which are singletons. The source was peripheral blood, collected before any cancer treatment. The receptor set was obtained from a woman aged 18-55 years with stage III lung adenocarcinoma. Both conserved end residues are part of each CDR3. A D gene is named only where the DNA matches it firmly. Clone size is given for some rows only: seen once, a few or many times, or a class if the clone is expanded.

CDR3: CASSPKAPMNTEAFF; DNA: TGTGCCAGCTCACCGAAAGCACCTATGAACACTGAAGCTTTCTTT; J: TRBJ1-1; V: TRBV18; D: .; size: once
CDR3: CASSLQGNTEAFF; DNA: TGTGCCAGCAGCTTGCAGGGGAACACTGAAGCTTTCTTT; J: TRBJ1-1; V: TRBV7-2; D: .; size: .
CDR3: CASSPKTGQAYSGNTIYF; DNA: TGCGCCAGCAGTCCAAAGACGGGACAGGCGTACTCTGGAAACACCATATATTTT; J: TRBJ1-3; V: TRBV5-1; D: TRBD1; size: .
CDR3: CASSLATATNEKLFF; DNA: TGTGCCAGCAGCTTGGCGACTGCAACTAATGAAAAACTGTTTTTT; J: TRBJ1-4; V: TRBV5-4; D: .; size: once
CDR3: CASSFRRADYEKLFF; DNA: TGCGCCAGCAGCTTTCGTCGGGCGGATTACGAAAAACTGTTTTTT; J: TRBJ1-4; V: TRBV5-1; D: .; size: .
CDR3: CASSLARQTDYGYTF; DNA: TGTGCCAGCAGCTTAGCAAGACAGACGGACTATGGCTACACCTTC; J: TRBJ1-2; V: TRBV7-8; D: .; size: .
CDR3: CASSDGTDVPYEQYF; DNA: TGTGCCAGCAGTGACGGGACGGATGTTCCCTACGAGCAGTACTTC; J: TRBJ2-7; V: TRBV6-1; D: .; size: .
CDR3: CASSPLGQENTEAFF; DNA: TGTGCCAGCTCACCTTTGGGACAGGAGAACACTGAAGCTTTCTTT; J: TRBJ1-1; V: TRBV18; D: TRBD1; size: few
CDR3: CASRDRGLYGYTF; DNA: TGTGCCAGCAGGGACAGGGGGTTATATGGCTACACCTTC; J: TRBJ1-2; V: TRBV27; D: TRBD1; size: .
CDR3: CASSTSRDTIYF; DNA: TGTGCCAGCAGCACTTCTAGGGACACCATATATTTT; J: TRBJ1-3; V: TRBV5-6; D: .; size: .
CDR3: CASSPRGTGGEQYF; DNA: TGTGCCAGCTCACCAAGAGGGACCGGGGGCGAGCAGTACTTC; J: TRBJ2-7; V: TRBV18; D: .; size: .
CDR3: CASSLATGTGAYEQYF; DNA: TGTGCCAGCAGCTTAGCTACCGGGACAGGGGCCTACGAGCAGTACTTC; J: TRBJ2-7; V: TRBV7-9; D: TRBD1; size: .
CDR3: CASSDGTAYRANYGYTF; DNA: TGTGCCAGCAGTGACGGGACTGCTTACCGAGCTAACTATGGCTACACCTTC; J: TRBJ1-2; V: TRBV6-1; D: .; size: .
CDR3: CAWSDPQAGGISGANVLTF; DNA: TGTGCCTGGAGTGACCCCCAAGCGGGGGGAATCTCTGGGGCCAACGTCCTGACTTTC; J: TRBJ2-6; V: TRBV30; D: TRBD2; size: .
CDR3: CASSPPKRYTF; DNA: TGTGCCAGCAGCCCCCCGAAACGGTACACCTTC; J: TRBJ1-2; V: TRBV7-3; D: .; size: .
CDR3: CASSPSGAAGETQYF; DNA: TGCGCCAGCAGCCCTAGCGGGGCCGCAGGTGAGACCCAGTACTTC; J: TRBJ2-5; V: TRBV5-1; D: TRBD2; size: .
CDR3: CASSPLGKSGNQPQHF; DNA: TGTGCCAGCAGTCCTCTTGGGAAGTCAGGCAATCAGCCCCAGCATTTT; J: TRBJ1-5; V: TRBV2; D: .; size: few
CDR3: CASSILYGAGGNEQFF; DNA: TGTGCCAGTAGTATACTCTACGGGGCGGGGGGCAATGAGCAGTTCTTC; J: TRBJ2-1; V: TRBV19; D: TRBD2; size: .
CDR3: CASSYRILSGNTIYF; DNA: TGTGCCAGCAGTTACAGGATCCTCTCTGGAAACACCATATATTTT; J: TRBJ1-3; V: TRBV2; D: .; size: .
CDR3: CASSFDSIRDGYTF; DNA: TGTGCCAGCAGCTTCGACAGCATTCGGGATGGCTACACCTTC; J: TRBJ1-2; V: TRBV7-8; D: .; size: .
CDR3: CASSLEASGLYNEQFF; DNA: TGCGCCAGCAGCTTGGAGGCTAGCGGTCTTTACAATGAGCAGTTCTTC; J: TRBJ2-1; V: TRBV5-1; D: TRBD2; size: .
CDR3: CSEIPSGSGAKQFF; DNA: TGCAGCGAAATCCCGTCTGGGTCCGGAGCGAAGCAGTTCTTC; J: TRBJ2-1; V: TRBV29-1; D: .; size: .
CDR3: CASSSLASGQFF; DNA: TGTGCCAGCAGCTCCCTGGCGTCGGGGCAGTTCTTC; J: TRBJ2-1; V: TRBV7-2; D: .; size: once
CDR3: CAGATNEKLFF; DNA: TGTGCGGGCGCAACTAATGAAAAACTGTTTTTT; J: TRBJ1-4; V: TRBV6-6; D: .; size: .
CDR3: CASSYGGGPPGNTIYF; DNA: TGTGCCAGCAGTTACGGAGGCGGGCCACCAGGAAACACCATATATTTT; J: TRBJ1-3; V: TRBV6-5; D: .; size: .
CDR3: CASSLTGLDYGYTF; DNA: TGCGCCAGCAGCTTGACAGGGCTCGACTATGGCTACACCTTC; J: TRBJ1-2; V: TRBV5-1; D: .; size: .
CDR3: CASSPGRGYTF; DNA: TGTGCCAGCAGCCCCGGTAGAGGCTACACCTTC; J: TRBJ1-2; V: TRBV11-1; D: .; size: .
CDR3: CASSIGVGQPQHF; DNA: TGTGCCAGTAGTATCGGGGTCGGGCAGCCCCAGCATTTT; J: TRBJ1-5; V: TRBV19; D: .; size: once